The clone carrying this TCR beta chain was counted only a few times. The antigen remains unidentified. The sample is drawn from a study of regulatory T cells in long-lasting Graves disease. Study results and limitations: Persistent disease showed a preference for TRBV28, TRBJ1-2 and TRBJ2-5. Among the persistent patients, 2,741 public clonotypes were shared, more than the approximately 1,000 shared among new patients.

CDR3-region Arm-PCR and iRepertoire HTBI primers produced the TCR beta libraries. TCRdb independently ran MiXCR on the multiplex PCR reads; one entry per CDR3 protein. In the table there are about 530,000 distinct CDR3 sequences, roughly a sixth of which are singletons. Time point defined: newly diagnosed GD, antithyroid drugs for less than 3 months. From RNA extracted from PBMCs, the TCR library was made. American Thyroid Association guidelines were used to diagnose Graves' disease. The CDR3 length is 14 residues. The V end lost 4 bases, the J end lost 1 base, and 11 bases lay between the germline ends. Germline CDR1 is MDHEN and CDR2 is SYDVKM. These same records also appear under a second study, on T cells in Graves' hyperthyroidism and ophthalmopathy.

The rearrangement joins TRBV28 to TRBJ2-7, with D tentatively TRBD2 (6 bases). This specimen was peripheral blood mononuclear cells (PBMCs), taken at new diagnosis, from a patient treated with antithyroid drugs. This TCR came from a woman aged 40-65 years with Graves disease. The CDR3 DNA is TGTGCCAGCAGTTCATGGGGGGATTCCTACGAGCAGTACTTC. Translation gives CASSSWGDSYEQYF.